A selection of T cell receptor beta chains follows, all from one sample in a study of T cells after somatic rescue of genetic block. Repertoires were generated with immunoSEQ multiplex PCR, while TCRdb's copy carries only in-frame clones and drops some. The repertoire holds around 100,000 clones, with 75% to 95% as singletons. The specimen sequenced was peripheral blood mononuclear cells (PBMCs). The source is a woman aged 18-29 years. CDR3s include the opening cysteine and the closing phenylalanine or tryptophan. D genes are given only for firm matches. Clone size is given for some rows only: seen once, a few or many times, or a class if the clone is expanded.

NA,TRBJ2-7,TRBD1,TRBV11-3,TGTGCCAGCAGCTTAGGACAGGGGGGCGAGCAGTACTTC,CASSLGQGGEQYF
NA,TRBJ1-2,NA,TRBV19,TGTGCCAGTAGTATGGGCCTGGTTGGCGGCTACACCTTC,CASSMGLVGGYTF
NA,TRBJ2-3,TRBD2,TRBV28,TGTGCCAGCAGTTTATGGAGCGGGGGAGCCGATACGCAGTATTTT,CASSLWSGGADTQYF
NA,TRBJ2-1,TRBD2,TRBV7-8,TGTGCCAGCACCTCCGTGGGCGGGGGTCAATTGAGGGAGCAGTTCTTC,CASTSVGGGQLREQFF
NA,TRBJ2-3,TRBD2,TRBV10-3,TGTGCCATCAGGGGACTAGCGGGGGGCGGCACAGATACGCAGTATTTT,CAIRGLAGGGTDTQYF
NA,TRBJ1-1,NA,TRBV5-6,TGTGCCAGCAGCTTGGCCAATGTGGGGGCGGGGAACACTGAAGCTTTCTTT,CASSLANVGAGNTEAFF
NA,TRBJ2-3,NA,TRBV6-4,TGTGCCAGCAGTGACACGGCAGGGGGCACAGATACGCAGTATTTT,CASSDTAGGTDTQYF
once,TRBJ2-2,NA,TRBV2,TGTGCCAGCAGTACGGACGCGAACACCGGGGAGCTGTTTTTT,CASSTDANTGELFF
NA,TRBJ2-7,TRBD1,TRBV7-9,TGTGCCAGCAGCTTAGGGGGACAGTTGTACGAGCAGTACTTC,CASSLGGQLYEQYF
NA,TRBJ1-5,TRBD1,TRBV6-1,TGTGCCAGCAGAATCCACAGGGGCGACAATCAGCCCCAGCATTTT,CASRIHRGDNQPQHF
NA,TRBJ1-2,NA,TRBV5-4,TGTGCCAGCCAGGGGCTAGGCTATGGCTACACCTTC,CASQGLGYGYTF
medium-sized,TRBJ1-1,NA,TRBV19,TGTGCCAGTAGTGAGACAGGGAACACTGAAGCTTTCTTT,CASSETGNTEAFF
NA,TRBJ1-6,NA,TRBV11-3,TGTGCCAGCAGCTCCGCAGACTCCTATAATTCACCCCTCCACTTT,CASSSADSYNSPLHF
NA,TRBJ2-3,TRBD1,TRBV5-6,TGTGCCAGCAGCTCCTCCGGGACAGGAGGAGATACGCAGTATTTT,CASSSSGTGGDTQYF
NA,TRBJ2-3,NA,TRBV4-3,TGCGCCAGCAGCCAAGACCGGGATTTGGACACAGATACGCAGTATTTT,CASSQDRDLDTDTQYF
NA,TRBJ2-7,NA,TRBV30,TGTGCCTGGAGTGGGGCCGGGGATAACGAGCAGTACTTC,CAWSGAGDNEQYF
NA,TRBJ2-3,TRBD1,TRBV18,TGTGCCAGCTCACCACTCATGGGACAGTTCACAGATACGCAGTATTTT,CASSPLMGQFTDTQYF
NA,TRBJ2-1,NA,TRBV4-3,TGCGCCAGCAGCCAAGATCCGGGTAGCGGAAGCTCCTACAATGAGCAGTTCTTC,CASSQDPGSGSSYNEQFF
few,TRBJ2-5,NA,TRBV5-6,TGTGCCAGCAGCTTGCCGGGCAGAGGGGAGACCCAGTACTTC,CASSLPGRGETQYF
NA,TRBJ1-3,NA,TRBV2,TGTGCCAGCAGTGAATCAGGGGGAAACACCATATATTTT,CASSESGGNTIYF
NA,TRBJ2-1,NA,TRBV2,TGTGCCAGCAGTGAGAACAACTACAATGAGCAGTTCTTC,CASSENNYNEQFF
NA,TRBJ2-3,TRBD1,TRBV6-5,TGTGCCAGCAGTAGGGACAGGAGCACAGATACGCAGTATTTT,CASSRDRSTDTQYF
NA,TRBJ1-1,NA,TRBV4-1,TGCGCCAGTACGAAGGGAGGGGCGAACACTGAAGCTTTCTTT,CASTKGGANTEAFF
NA,TRBJ2-7,NA,TRBV5-6,TGTGCCAGCAGCCGGACCTACGAGCAGTACTTC,CASSRTYEQYF
NA,TRBJ1-2,TRBD1,TRBV28,TGTGCCAGCAGTTTCCCCGGGACAGGGGTGGGTGGCTACACCTTC,CASSFPGTGVGGYTF
NA,TRBJ2-1,TRBD1,TRBV2,TGTGCCAGCAGTCCCCGGGACAGGCTCTACAATGAGCAGTTCTTC,CASSPRDRLYNEQFF
NA,TRBJ1-4,NA,TRBV5-6,TGTGCTCGGGCTGATACAGTAGGTGAAAAACTGTTTTTT,CARADTVGEKLFF
NA,TRBJ2-1,TRBD2,TRBV10-3,TGTGCCATCAGCGGACAGCGGGGGGAATATGAGCAGTTCTTC,CAISGQRGEYEQFF
NA,TRBJ2-7,NA,TRBV4-1,TGCGCCAGCAGCCAAGGTACCCAGGGGCTACAGAGGGCCGAGCAGTACTTC,CASSQGTQGLQRAEQYF
NA,TRBJ2-7,NA,TRBV19,TGTGCCAGTAGAGCCGGGGGGCTCTCCTACGAGCAGTACTTC,CASRAGGLSYEQYF
NA,TRBJ1-2,NA,TRBV2,TGTGCCAGCAGTGACCGGAACTATGGCTACACCTTC,CASSDRNYGYTF